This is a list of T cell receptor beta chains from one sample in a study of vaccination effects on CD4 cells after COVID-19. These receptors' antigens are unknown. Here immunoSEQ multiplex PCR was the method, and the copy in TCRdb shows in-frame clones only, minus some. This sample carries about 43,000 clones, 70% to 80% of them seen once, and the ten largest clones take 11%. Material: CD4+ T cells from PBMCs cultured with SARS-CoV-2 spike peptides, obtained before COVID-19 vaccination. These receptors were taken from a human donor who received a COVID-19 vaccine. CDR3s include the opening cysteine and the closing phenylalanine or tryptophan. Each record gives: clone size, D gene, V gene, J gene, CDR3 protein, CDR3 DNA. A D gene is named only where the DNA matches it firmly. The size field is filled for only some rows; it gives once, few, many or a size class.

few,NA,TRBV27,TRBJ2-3,CASRRGSTDTQYF,TGTGCCAGCAGGAGGGGAAGCACAGATACGCAGTATTTT
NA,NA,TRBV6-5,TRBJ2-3,CASRISGADTQYF,TGTGCCAGCAGAATATCAGGTGCAGATACGCAGTATTTT
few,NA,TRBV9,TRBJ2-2,CASSVHLGMETGELFF,TGTGCCAGCAGCGTTCACCTAGGGATGGAGACCGGGGAGCTGTTTTTT
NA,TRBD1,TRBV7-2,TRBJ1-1,CASSGPGQLEAFF,TGTGCCAGCAGCGGCCCGGGACAGTTAGAAGCTTTCTTT
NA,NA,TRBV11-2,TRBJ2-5,CASSLSMGPGEETQYF,TGTGCCAGCAGCTTATCGATGGGACCCGGCGAGGAGACCCAGTACTTC
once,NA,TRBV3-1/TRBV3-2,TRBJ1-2,CASSQLSGAGGYTF,TGTGCCAGCAGCCAATTATCGGGAGCGGGGGGCTACACCTTC
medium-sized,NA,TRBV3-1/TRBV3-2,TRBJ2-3,CASSPRVVVSTDTQYF,TGTGCCAGCAGCCCCCGGGTCGTCGTTAGCACAGATACGCAGTATTTT
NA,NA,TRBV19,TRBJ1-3,CASSDSGNTIYF,TGTGCCAGTAGTGACTCTGGAAACACCATATATTTT
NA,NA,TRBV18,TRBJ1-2,CASDTTSGILGYTF,TGTGCCAGCGACACCACGTCCGGGATCCTTGGCTACACCTTC
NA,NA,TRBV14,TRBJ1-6,CASSQGREGLGDSPLHF,TGTGCCAGCAGCCAAGGACGCGAAGGGTTAGGGGATTCACCCCTCCACTTT